This record concerns one T cell receptor (beta chain) sequence. Its specific antigen is unknown. Within one base of it there is no much larger clone, and no base qualities were kept. The sample originates from a study of technical replicates of blood from four donors (dated by TCRdb to about 2017). Library creation used the immunoSEQ multiplex PCR assay. TCRdb's version of the immuneACCESS table is confined to in-frame rearrangements and falls short of the full clone set. An unresolved V gene accounts for under half of the shortfall where checked; the remainder is of unknown origin. For this sample there are 45,000 to 55,000 clones; approximately 94% appear just once. Of the sample, about 0.2% falls within the top ten clones. The CDR3 measures 11 amino acids from cysteine to phenylalanine. Only the CDR3 DNA is retained, 33 bases long and in frame from the first base. The CDR1 and CDR2 encoded by the germline V gene (reference sequence) are MNHNY and SVGAGI. A distance of 8 bases separates the germline ends of V and J, which lose 5 bases and 6 bases respectively.

The chain was built from TRBV6-6 and TRBJ2-7; a tentative D call is TRBD1 (5 bases match). The sequencing input was T cells isolated from PBMCs. The clonotype was recovered from a human donor in good health. The CDR3 in this case is CASSQDSEQYF. The sequenced DNA: TGTGCCAGCAGTCAAGACAGCGAGCAGTACTTC.